These T cell receptor beta chains were read from a single sample in a study of shared clonotypes between healthy human individuals. The table came from immunoSEQ multiplex PCR; TCRdb's copy has only in-frame clones and leaves some out. Of more than 2 million clones in the sample, about 94% are singletons; the top ten hold 0.85% to 1.2%. Sequencing input: naive CD8+ T cells sorted from blood. The receptors derive from a man aged 18 to 30 in good health. The CDR3 runs from the conserved cysteine through the conserved F or W. D genes are given only for firm matches. The listing skips clone size in some rows; elsewhere it reads once, few, many or a size class.

CASSFEGSQPQHF | TGTGCCAGCAGTTTTGAGGGTAGTCAGCCCCAGCATTTT | - | - | TRBJ1-5 | TRBV28
CASRQGAPNEKLFF | TGTGCCAGCAGACAGGGGGCGCCTAATGAAAAACTGTTTTTT | - | TRBD1 | TRBJ1-4 | TRBV25-1
CASSLGSGGVSYEQYF | TGTGCCAGCAGCTTAGGTTCAGGGGGGGTCTCCTACGAGCAGTACTTC | - | - | TRBJ2-7 | TRBV7-9
CSVNVQGPFNYGYTF | TGCAGCGTTAACGTACAGGGGCCCTTCAACTATGGCTACACCTTC | - | TRBD1 | TRBJ1-2 | TRBV29-1
CASSQPDSYGYTF | TGCGCCAGCAGCCAACCGGACAGTTATGGCTACACCTTC | - | - | TRBJ1-2 | TRBV4-3
CASSWGDFGSNYGYTF | TGTGCCAGCAGCTGGGGGGACTTCGGCTCTAACTATGGCTACACCTTC | - | - | TRBJ1-2 | TRBV5-6
CASKPTGAPNYGYTF | TGTGCCAGCAAACCAACAGGGGCCCCTAACTATGGCTACACCTTC | - | TRBD1 | TRBJ1-2 | TRBV2
CASSLGRRSSYNSPLHF | TGTGCCAGCAGCTTAGGCAGGCGTAGCTCCTATAATTCACCCCTCCACTTT | once | - | TRBJ1-6 | TRBV11-2
CASSYQDSEAFF | TGTGCCAGCAGTTACCAGGACAGTGAAGCTTTCTTT | - | - | TRBJ1-1 | TRBV6-6
CASSLGLEGTDTQYF | TGTGCCAGCAGCCTCGGACTAGAGGGCACAGATACGCAGTATTTT | - | TRBD2 | TRBJ2-3 | TRBV13
CASSHSPEETQYF | TGTGCCAGCAGCCACTCGCCGGAAGAGACCCAGTACTTC | - | - | TRBJ2-5 | TRBV11-3
CASSLLQGVDGNTIYF | TGTGCCAGCAGCTTACTACAGGGTGTTGACGGAAACACCATATATTTT | - | - | TRBJ1-3 | TRBV7-9
CAWEPGGTFDEQYF | TGTGCCTGGGAACCAGGGGGGACGTTCGACGAGCAGTACTTC | - | - | TRBJ2-7 | TRBV30
CASSPTTGRSTYEQYF | TGTGCCAGCAGCCCTACTACAGGGAGGAGTACCTACGAGCAGTACTTC | - | - | TRBJ2-7 | TRBV7-9
CASSEQTSGYEQYF | TGTGCCAGCAGTGAACAGACTAGCGGGTACGAGCAGTACTTC | - | TRBD2 | TRBJ2-7 | TRBV2
CASTPRGFSGNTIYF | TGTGCCAGTACCCCCCGCGGTTTCTCTGGAAACACCATATATTTT | - | - | TRBJ1-3 | TRBV19
CAISGDGVYEQYF | TGTGCCATCAGTGGGGACGGAGTCTACGAGCAGTACTTC | - | - | TRBJ2-7 | TRBV10-3
CASSSDTETDRVPYEQYF | TGTGCCAGCAGTTCAGATACAGAGACGGACCGTGTACCCTACGAGCAGTACTTC | - | - | TRBJ2-7 | TRBV27
CATSRDKGTGTYEQYF | TGTGCCACCAGCAGAGATAAAGGGACGGGAACCTACGAGCAGTACTTC | - | - | TRBJ2-7 | TRBV15
CASSQNGAFNEQFF | TGCGCCAGCAGCCAAAACGGTGCCTTCAATGAGCAGTTCTTC | - | - | TRBJ2-1 | TRBV4-3
CASSPTLGTGLQETQYF | TGTGCCAGCAGCCCAACTCTCGGGACAGGCCTACAAGAGACCCAGTACTTC | - | TRBD1 | TRBJ2-5 | TRBV7-9
CASSLRVTYEQYF | TGTGCCAGCAGCTTACGGGTCACCTACGAGCAGTACTTC | - | - | TRBJ2-7 | TRBV13
CASSQGHLYEQYF | TGTGCCAGCAGCCAAGGACATCTATACGAGCAGTACTTC | - | - | TRBJ2-7 | TRBV13
CASSLAQGGGSSYNEQFF | TGTGCCAGCAGCTTAGCGCAGGGAGGGGGAAGCTCCTACAATGAGCAGTTCTTC | - | - | TRBJ2-1 | TRBV7-2
CASSTDRDGYTF | TGTGCCAGCAGCACGGACAGGGATGGCTACACCTTC | - | TRBD1 | TRBJ1-2 | TRBV7-6
CASSTPRQPGELFF | TGTGCCAGCAGTACACCGAGGCAGCCCGGGGAGCTGTTTTTT | - | - | TRBJ2-2 | TRBV11-2
CASSLQGAYEQYF | TGTGCCAGCAGCTTGCAGGGGGCATACGAGCAGTACTTC | - | TRBD1 | TRBJ2-7 | TRBV13
CASIQTSGSRNEQFF | TGTGCCAGCATTCAGACTAGCGGTTCACGCAATGAGCAGTTCTTC | - | TRBD2 | TRBJ2-1 | TRBV2
CASSLLGPGPLGTQYF | TGTGCCAGCAGTTTGTTAGGGCCCGGGCCCCTAGGGACCCAGTACTTC | - | - | TRBJ2-5 | TRBV27
CASSLGFGLAGGEQYF | TGTGCCAGCAGCTTAGGGTTTGGGCTAGCGGGAGGCGAGCAGTACTTC | - | TRBD2 | TRBJ2-7 | TRBV11-2
CASSLRRDIQETQYF | TGTGCCAGCAGCCTTAGGAGGGACATCCAAGAGACCCAGTACTTC | - | - | TRBJ2-5 | TRBV7-2
CASSQDPGTGAVYGYTF | TGCGCCAGCAGCCAAGACCCCGGGACAGGGGCGGTCTATGGCTACACCTTC | - | TRBD1 | TRBJ1-2 | TRBV4-3
CASSQEGPGSYEQYF | TGTGCCAGCAGCCAAGAGGGCCCCGGCTCCTACGAGCAGTACTTC | - | - | TRBJ2-7 | TRBV14
CASSILGGSTDTQYF | TGTGCCAGTAGTATTCTTGGAGGGTCCACAGATACGCAGTATTTT | - | - | TRBJ2-3 | TRBV19
CASSSTSYTDTQYF | TGTGCCAGCAGCTCAACTAGTTACACAGATACGCAGTATTTT | - | - | TRBJ2-3 | TRBV7-9
CASSQAEGGGTTEAFF | TGCGCCAGCAGCCAAGCAGAGGGTGGAGGCACGACTGAAGCTTTCTTT | - | - | TRBJ1-1 | TRBV4-1
CASSAIGGTEAFF | TGCGCCAGCAGCGCTATTGGGGGGACTGAAGCTTTCTTT | - | - | TRBJ1-1 | TRBV4-1
CASNGWSTDTQYF | TGTGCCAGCAATGGCTGGAGCACAGATACGCAGTATTTT | - | - | TRBJ2-3 | TRBV25-1
CATSGQGTQYF | TGTGCCACCAGCGGACAGGGGACCCAGTACTTC | - | TRBD1 | TRBJ2-5 | TRBV15
CASSEVRDTEAFF | TGTGCCAGCAGTGAAGTAAGGGATACTGAAGCTTTCTTT | - | - | TRBJ1-1 | TRBV2
CASSIRDSFNTEAFF | TGTGCCAGTAGTATAAGGGACTCCTTCAACACTGAAGCTTTCTTT | - | - | TRBJ1-1 | TRBV19
CASKTALAKNIQYF | TGTGCCAGTAAGACAGCCCTAGCCAAAAACATTCAGTACTTC | once | - | TRBJ2-4 | TRBV27
CASSQGAGATSSPLHF | TGCGCCAGCAGCCAAGGGGCAGGGGCAACGAGTTCACCCCTCCACTTT | - | - | TRBJ1-6 | TRBV4-1
CASSSRGSAEAFF | TGTGCCAGCAGCTCAAGGGGTTCGGCTGAAGCTTTCTTT | - | - | TRBJ1-1 | TRBV13
CASSVAGSGGSGELFF | TGTGCCAGCAGCGTAGCTGGTAGCGGGGGGTCCGGGGAGCTGTTTTTT | - | TRBD2 | TRBJ2-2 | TRBV9
CASSQRELSDEQFF | TGTGCCAGCAGTCAGCGGGAGTTGAGCGATGAGCAGTTCTTC | - | TRBD2 | TRBJ2-1 | TRBV13
CASSYSLSYEQYF | TGTGCCAGCAGTTATTCCCTAAGCTACGAGCAGTACTTC | - | - | TRBJ2-7 | TRBV6-5
CASTQDAFSYNEQFF | TGTGCCAGCACCCAGGACGCCTTTTCCTACAATGAGCAGTTCTTC | - | - | TRBJ2-1 | TRBV6-5
CASSADPGTEAFF | TGTGCCAGCAGCGCAGACCCTGGGACTGAAGCTTTCTTT | - | - | TRBJ1-1 | TRBV2
CASSPNQGARYNEQFF | TGCGCCAGCAGCCCGAACCAGGGGGCGCGGTACAATGAGCAGTTCTTC | - | TRBD1 | TRBJ2-1 | TRBV4-1
CASSWPGQTQYF | TGTGCCAGCAGCTGGCCGGGTCAGACCCAGTACTTC | - | - | TRBJ2-5 | TRBV7-9
CASRLQGENEKLFF | TGTGCCAGCAGATTACAGGGGGAGAATGAAAAACTGTTTTTT | - | TRBD1 | TRBJ1-4 | TRBV6-6